One T cell receptor (beta chain) is described in this entry. Its antigen remains unknown. These data come from a study of sequential checkpoint blockade in melanoma. Study context: TCRβ was sequenced from DNA of approximately 99 pretreatment tumors.

The assay was immunoSEQ multiplex PCR, and TCRdb's table has in-frame clones only and misses some. The data contain around 6,300 clones, 26% of them singletons. Specified treatment: randomized to nivolumab then ipilimumab (arm A) or the reverse (arm B). DNA-damaging chemotherapy had not been given to any patient beforehand. V was trimmed by 7 bases and J by 5 bases, leaving 17 bases between them. This CDR3 contains 14 residues. CDR1 and CDR2 from the germline V gene are LNHDA and SQIVND (reference sequence). Study-wide findings and caveats: Mutational load did not correlate with tumor T-cell fraction or clonality.

This chain joins TRBV19 and TRBJ1-2; TRBD1 is a possible D gene (5 bases). Material: tumor tissue (inferred from file names), obtained from a patient given nivolumab and ipilimumab in sequence. The TCR was taken from a human donor with melanoma. The chain's CDR3 is CASTTGGGRYGYTF. DNA for the CDR3: TGTGCCAGTACCACGGGGGGAGGCCGATATGGCTACACCTTC.